This T cell receptor beta chain was found in a study of blood T cells in healthy people across ages. On the study more broadly: Through template switching, about one barcoded beta molecule was captured per two T cells, as measured in model experiments. Study outcomes and limitations: The donors' CMV status was not determined, possibly confounding changes in expanded clonotypes. Leaving the PBMCs unsorted stopped any conclusive comparison of naive versus antigen-experienced cells.

Note on this clonotype: Its target is not known.

Using a J-beta primer mix together with a sample-barcoded 5' primer, a second PCR was run for roughly 7 to 12 cycles. From the 5' RACE reads, TCRdb called clonotypes with MiXCR, one entry per CDR3 protein. Of about 1,400,000 distinct CDR3 sequences listed, approximately 42% are singletons. The V gene's germline CDR1 is MNHNS and CDR2 SASEGT. Trimming shortened V by 2 bases and J by 4 bases, and 14 bases separated the two germline ends. The CDR3 is 15 residues long. This receptor was identified in a woman under 30 in good health. The V gene is TRBV6-1, the J gene TRBJ2-5; D is possibly TRBD2 (6 bases). The sequenced sample was blood. The CDR3 region has the DNA TGTGCCAGCAGTGAATCCGGTACTAGCCGAGAGACCCAGTACTTC. This gives the protein CASSESGTSRETQYF.